These T cell receptor beta chains were read from a single sample in a study of cytomegalovirus exposure and HLA in healthy donors. Using immunoSEQ multiplex PCR, the repertoire was profiled, and TCRdb retains in-frame clones only, with some absent. The sample holds approximately 140,000 clones, 73% seen once. The sequenced sample consisted of PBMCs. The receptors come from a human donor in good health. Both conserved end residues are part of each CDR3. D genes are given only for firm matches. Rows may omit the clone size; those that give it use once, few, many or a size class.

len,d_gene,j_gene,abundance,v_gene,CDR3nt,CDR3aa
16,NA,TRBJ2-5,NA,TRBV5-1,TGCGCCAGCAGCCCGGGATACCTACGGAACGAGCAGACCCAGTACTTC,CASSPGYLRNEQTQYF
14,NA,TRBJ2-7,NA,TRBV29-1,TGCAGCGTGGCGGTGGTCGGATTAAGTAGCGAGCAGTACTTC,CSVAVVGLSSEQYF
11,NA,TRBJ1-2,NA,TRBV20-1,TGCAGTGCTACCTACAGGGATGGCTACACCTTC,CSATYRDGYTF
13,TRBD1,TRBJ2-7,NA,TRBV11-2,TGTGCCAGCAGCTCAGACAGGGGCTACGAGCAGTACTTC,CASSSDRGYEQYF
15,TRBD1,TRBJ2-7,NA,TRBV7-9,TGTTCCAGCAGCAACCCCGGGACAGGGGCCTACGAGCAGTACTTC,CSSSNPGTGAYEQYF
17,NA,TRBJ2-1,NA,TRBV4-1,TGCGCCAGCAGCCCCCGGCCCGGCACAGCCAAATACAATGAGCAGTTCTTC,CASSPRPGTAKYNEQFF
14,TRBD1,TRBJ1-2,NA,TRBV6-5,TGTGCCAGCAGCTACAGACAGGGCGACTATGGCTACACCTTC,CASSYRQGDYGYTF
12,NA,TRBJ1-6,NA,TRBV28,TGTGCCAGCAGGAGAGGTCATTCACCCCTCCACTTT,CASRRGHSPLHF
15,TRBD2,TRBJ2-7,NA,TRBV29-1,TGCAGCGTTGGAGGTCTAGCGGGAGTAGTGAACGAGCAGTACTTC,CSVGGLAGVVNEQYF
15,NA,TRBJ2-6,NA,TRBV5-1,TGCGCCAGCAGCCAGGCGGGCACCGGGGCCAACGTCCTGACTTTC,CASSQAGTGANVLTF
16,NA,TRBJ1-2,NA,TRBV4-1,TGCGCCAGCAGCCAACCCAGGGAGGGAGTAAAGAATGGCTACACCTTC,CASSQPREGVKNGYTF
13,TRBD1,TRBJ1-1,once,TRBV19,TGTGCCAGTAGTTTGGACAGGGGAACTGAAGCTTTCTTT,CASSLDRGTEAFF
13,NA,TRBJ1-3,NA,TRBV5-4,TGTGCCAGCAGCTTCGGCGGGGGAAACACCATATATTTT,CASSFGGGNTIYF
12,NA,TRBJ1-1,NA,TRBV6-6,TGTGCCACCCAGGGAGGCGGCACTGAAGCTTTCTTT,CATQGGGTEAFF
14,NA,TRBJ1-5,NA,TRBV11-2,TGTGCCAGCAGCTTAGAGAGGGCGGATCAGCCCCAGCATTTT,CASSLERADQPQHF
18,NA,TRBJ2-5,NA,TRBV5-6,TGTGCCAGCAGCTTGGCCGATAGTGAACCCCTATATGAAGAGACCCAGTACTTC,CASSLADSEPLYEETQYF
17,TRBD2,TRBJ2-1,NA,TRBV11-3,TGTGCCAGCAGCTTTGGTACTAACGGGAGGGCCGGCAATGAGCAGTTCTTC,CASSFGTNGRAGNEQFF
14,NA,TRBJ2-1,NA,TRBV28,TGTGCCAGCAGTCCAGGCGACCGGTACAATGAGCAGTTCTTC,CASSPGDRYNEQFF
15,TRBD2,TRBJ2-5,NA,TRBV7-6,TGTGCCAGCAGCAAGACTAGCGGGAGTGGAGAGACCCAGTACTTC,CASSKTSGSGETQYF
13,TRBD1,TRBJ2-7,NA,TRBV7-2,TGTGCCAGCAGCTACAGGGGGCGGTACGAGCAGTACTTC,CASSYRGRYEQYF
14,TRBD1,TRBJ1-2,NA,TRBV19,TGTGCCACTAATGGGGGACAGGACCACTATGGCTACACCTTC,CATNGGQDHYGYTF
13,NA,TRBJ1-1,NA,TRBV7-2,TGTGCCAGCAGCTTCTTCAGGAACACTGAAGCTTTCTTT,CASSFFRNTEAFF
13,NA,TRBJ1-2,NA,TRBV7-9,TGTGCCAGCAGCTTAGACGGGGTGGATGGCTACACCTTC,CASSLDGVDGYTF
14,NA,TRBJ2-4,NA,TRBV9,TGTGCCAGCAGCGCGGGGATTGCCAAAAACATTCAGTACTTC,CASSAGIAKNIQYF
13,NA,TRBJ2-1,NA,TRBV6-5,TGTGCCAGCAAAGTTCAGGGTCACAATGAGCAGTTCTTC,CASKVQGHNEQFF
15,TRBD1,TRBJ2-1,NA,TRBV13,TGTGCCAGCAGCCTGGGAGACAGGGCCTACAATGAGCAGTTCTTC,CASSLGDRAYNEQFF
14,NA,TRBJ2-1,NA,TRBV27,TGTGCCAGCAGTTCCAGAGGTAGATACAATGAGCAGTTCTTC,CASSSRGRYNEQFF
13,NA,TRBJ2-1,once,TRBV5-4,TGTGCCAGCAGCTTGACTACACGCAATGAGCAGTTCTTC,CASSLTTRNEQFF
15,NA,TRBJ1-4,NA,TRBV7-9,TGTGCCAGCAGCTCACAGGACAGTCCCAATGAAAAACTGTTTTTT,CASSSQDSPNEKLFF
14,TRBD1,TRBJ2-5,NA,TRBV28,TGTGCCAGCAGCAAGACAGGGGGCCCCGGGACCCAGTACTTC,CASSKTGGPGTQYF
14,NA,TRBJ2-7,once,TRBV5-4,TGTGCCAGCAGCTGGGGGGACGGCATCCGCGAGCAGTACTTC,CASSWGDGIREQYF
14,NA,TRBJ2-7,NA,TRBV6-1,TGTGCCAGCAGATCCGTGGGAGGAGTATACGAGCAGTACTTC,CASRSVGGVYEQYF
14,NA,TRBJ1-4,NA,TRBV15,TGTGCCACCAGCAGAGCACAGATGGGTGAAAAACTGTTTTTT,CATSRAQMGEKLFF
14,NA,TRBJ2-7,once,TRBV7-9,TGTGCCAGCAGCGGTAATACTAGTCAGTACGAGCAGTACTTC,CASSGNTSQYEQYF
15,TRBD1,TRBJ1-6,NA,TRBV7-8,TGTGCCAGCAGCATCTCAGGGGGGTATAATTCACCCCTCCACTTT,CASSISGGYNSPLHF
16,TRBD2,TRBJ2-7,NA,TRBV4-1,TGCGCCAGCAGCCAAGCTCAAGGGGCTGGAGCGGGGGAGCAGTACTTC,CASSQAQGAGAGEQYF
13,NA,TRBJ2-1,NA,TRBV2,TGTGCCAGCAGCCCGGGGACCTACAATGAGCAGTTCTTC,CASSPGTYNEQFF
13,NA,TRBJ1-5,once,TRBV9,TGTGCCAGCAGCGTAACTTCCAATCAGCCCCAGCATTTT,CASSVTSNQPQHF
14,NA,TRBJ2-2,NA,TRBV18,TGTGCCAGCTCACCCCTAGCGCGCACCGGGGAGCTGTTTTTT,CASSPLARTGELFF
16,NA,TRBJ2-7,NA,TRBV21-1,TGTGCCAGCAGCAAAGCGCTGGGGACTTTATTTTACGAGCAGTACTTC,CASSKALGTLFYEQYF
16,TRBD1,TRBJ1-6,NA,TRBV5-1,TGCGCCAGCAGCAGGGGGACAGGGGCGTATAATTCACCCCTCCACTTT,CASSRGTGAYNSPLHF